The clone carrying this T cell receptor (beta chain) has just a few counts. The data originate from a study of blood T cells in healthy people across ages. A second about 6 to 12 cycle PCR used barcoded and J-beta primers. One entry per CDR3 protein results from TCRdb running MiXCR on the 5' RACE reads. Among about 1.8 million distinct CDR3 sequences, around half were seen once, and the ten largest hold over 2%. The germline V gene encodes CDR1 SQVTM and CDR2 ANQGSEA. The CDR3 is made up of 15 amino acids. The V gene lost 6 bases and the J gene lost 3 bases, with 19 bases spanning the gap. The chain couples TRBV29-1 to TRBJ2-3; D perhaps matches TRBD2 (5 bases). This receptor was obtained from a woman aged 40 to 50 in good health. The sequencing sample was made of blood. CDR3 loop: CSVGQGGLSTDTQYF. The CDR3, as DNA: TGCAGCGTCGGTCAAGGAGGTCTAAGTACAGATACGCAGTATTTT.